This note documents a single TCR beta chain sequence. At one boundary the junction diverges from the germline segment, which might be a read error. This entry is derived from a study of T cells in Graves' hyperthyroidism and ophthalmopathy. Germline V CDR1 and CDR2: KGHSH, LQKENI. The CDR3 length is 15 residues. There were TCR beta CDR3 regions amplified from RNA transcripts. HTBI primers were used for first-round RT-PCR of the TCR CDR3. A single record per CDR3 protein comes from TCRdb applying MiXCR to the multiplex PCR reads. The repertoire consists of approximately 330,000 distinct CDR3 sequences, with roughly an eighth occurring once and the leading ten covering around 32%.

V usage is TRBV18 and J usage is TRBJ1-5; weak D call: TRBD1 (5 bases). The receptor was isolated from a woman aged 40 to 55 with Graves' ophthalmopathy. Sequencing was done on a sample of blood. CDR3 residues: CASSPERGRDRPQHF. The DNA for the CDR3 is TGTGCCAGCTCACCGGAAAGGGGAAGGGATCGGCCCCAGCACTTT.